This entry is about one T cell receptor beta chain. Its cognate antigen has yet to be identified. The sample holds no much larger clone one base away, and base qualities are not on file. The reads were generated on an Illumina NovaSeq 6000. cDNA libraries for TCRalpha and TCRbeta were prepared by 5'RACE using constant-segment primers, with sample barcodes and unique molecular identifiers added. RNA was extracted from every sample with Trizol reagent. The libraries were amplified in two PCR steps, and the second step added a second sample barcode and Illumina TruSeq adapters. The libraries were sequenced on an Illumina NovaSeq using 2 x 150 bp paired-end reads. Processing in the source paper ran as follows. Demultiplexing of reads and collapsing into UMI-guided consensus sequences were performed with migec v1.2.7. Using mixcr v2.1.11, UMI consensuses were aligned to TRA and TRB V and J templates and then assembled into clonotypes. A clonotype was counted as expanded or contracted only when both edgeR and NoisET called the clonotype significant, with the noise models trained on biological replicates. edgeR calls used a false discovery rate-adjusted p below 0.01 and a log2 fold-change threshold of 1. As an exploratory analysis of dynamics, PCA with hierarchical clustering was applied to max-normalized trajectories of the 1000 most abundant clonotypes. The CD4 or CD8 phenotype of responding clones was assigned using the separately sequenced CD4+ and CD8+ repertoires. The raw public reads went through TCRdb reprocessing: fastp at Q25, MiXCR clone calling, in-frame beta chains kept. All rows with the same CDR3 protein become a single entry with the most common DNA and genes. TCRdb, not the original authors, processed these V and J calls. For this sample the table gives 150,000 to 200,000 distinct CDR3 sequences, of which 11% were detected only once. In total, the top ten clones hold approximately 3.8% of the sample.

Ficoll-Paque density gradient centrifugation was the method used to isolate PBMCs. The sample is drawn from a study of T-cell memory formation after mild COVID-19 (dated by TCRdb to 2020 to 2022). As for the study more broadly: Most TCR sequence clusters were specific to one of the two donors. Longitudinal TCRalpha and TCRbeta repertoire sequencing tracked T-cell clones expanding and contracting after mild COVID-19 in a couple of donors. The cohort was made up of two young adult volunteers, one female and one male, who were previously healthy. The paper's findings and limits, for the study overall: Some responding clones were detected in pre-infection memory, suggesting pre-existing cross-reactive memory T cells joined the SARS-CoV-2 response. The study included only two mild cases, and larger cohorts that include severe cases with pre-infection samples were judged to be necessary. Clones that contracted from day 15 to 85 showed balanced CD4/CD8 phenotypes, whereas a second wave of clones that expanded from day 15 to 37 leaned towards CD4+. SARS-CoV-2 specificity was not confirmed for the second-wave clones peaking on day 37. Contracting CD4+ clones appeared mostly in the CM and EM memory subsets, whereas CD8+ clones were enriched in EMRA.

As encoded in the germline V gene, CDR1 is MNHEY while CDR2 is SVGAGI. Reading from cysteine to phenylalanine, the CDR3 counts 17 amino acids. Just the 51-base CDR3 DNA is kept, in frame starting at base 1. Trimming costs V 0 bases and J 5 bases, and their ends lie 16 bases apart. The sequence was obtained from a man between 18 and 29 years old who had mild COVID-19 (a few samples of this study predate the infection). The sample titles of this study are shuffled in the database, so cell type and time point are left out; the donor was told from shared clones. The V gene is TRBV6-5 and the J gene is TRBJ1-4; no D gene is confidently identified. The sequenced material came from PBMCs or a T cell subset sorted from them (not recorded which). The nucleotides read TGTGCCAGCAGTTACTCGAAAATTCCTGGGTCGAATGAAAAACTGTTTTTT. The encoded protein is CASSYSKIPGSNEKLFF.